This entry lists 22 T cell receptor beta chains sequenced from one sample in a study of OX40 agonist ivuxolimab in advanced cancers. Data came from immunoSEQ multiplex PCR; TCRdb stores just in-frame clones and leaves some out. The sample shows almost 85,000 clones, 85% to 90% of them seen only once. The sample in question was CD4+ or CD8+ T cells sorted from blood, obtained in a trial of the OX40 agonist ivuxolimab. These receptors were taken from an adult with an advanced solid tumor such as melanoma, head and neck, liver or kidney cancer.

The CDR3 region has the DNA TGTGCCACCAGCAGAGGGACAGGGCACTATGGCTACACCTTC. Translating it yields CATSRGTGHYGYTF. The chain has TRBV15 and TRBJ1-2; 8 bases agree with TRBD1. This CDR3 spans 14 amino acids. J was trimmed by 3 bases and V by 1 base; bases with no gene match: 1. Germline V gene data show CDR1 as LNHNV and CDR2 as YYDKDF (reference sequence).

The gene calls are TRBV6-1 and TRBJ2-5; D not certain. The ends were cut back, 3 bases at V and 1 base at J, with 12 bases in the middle. CDR3 length equals 15 residues. Per germline, CDR1 MNHNS and CDR2 SASEGT. The chain's CDR3 is CASSEWQILQETQYF. CDR3 DNA sequence: TGTGCCAGCAGTGAGTGGCAGATTCTCCAAGAGACCCAGTACTTC.

This sequence joins TRBV5-6 and TRBJ2-2; the match to TRBD2 covers 8 bases. Losses at the gene ends were 2 bases for V and 8 bases for J; bases not matched to a gene: 11. The CDR3 extends over 16 amino acids. Germline V lookup: CDR1 SGHDT, CDR2 YYEEEE. The DNA for the CDR3 is TGTGCCAGCAGCTTCTCCCGTACTAGCGGTACGGGGGAGCTGTTTTTT. Translating gives CASSFSRTSGTGELFF.

This clone is a singleton in its sample. CDR3 region: CASSRTGGSYEQYV. The DNA for the CDR3 is TGTGCCAGCAGTAGGACAGGGGGGTCCTACGAGCAGTACGTC. The chain recombines TRBV11-2 with TRBJ2-7; 10 bases fit TRBD1. Germline lookup yields CDR1 SGHAT and CDR2 FQNNGV. Trimming took 6 bases from V and 1 from J; bases not matched to a gene: 3. The CDR3 extends over 14 amino acids.

CDR3 sequence reads: CASSQGGSTDTQYF. In DNA form, the CDR3 reads TGCGCCAGCAGCCAAGGCGGGTCTACAGATACGCAGTATTTT. The chain combines TRBV4-3 with TRBJ2-3, with a weak D call TRBD2 (5 bases). This CDR3 has 14 residues. Trimming shortened V by 1 base and J by 3 bases, and 8 bases separated the two germline ends. Germline values: CDR1 LGHNA, CDR2 YSLEER.

The chain is built from TRBV5-1 and TRBJ2-5, with TRBD1 matching over 10 bases. V shed 4 bases, J shed 5 bases, and the junction held 8 bases outside the gene matches. Per the germline V gene, CDR1 is SGHRS and CDR2 is YFSETQ. The CDR3 extends over 15 amino acids. Written as DNA, the CDR3 is TGCGCCAGCAGCCCCCGGGACAGGGGTGAGGAGACCCAGTACTTC. Translating it yields CASSPRDRGEETQYF.

This sequence joins TRBV19 and TRBJ1-1, with D unresolved. The germline gives CDR1 LNHDA, CDR2 SQIVND (reference sequence). This CDR3 spans 14 amino acids. V was cut by 0 bases and J by 1 base, with 6 bases left in between. CDR3 sequence reads: CASSIEHGNTEAFF. CDR3 bases: TGTGCCAGTAGTATAGAACATGGGAACACTGAAGCTTTCTTT.

This clone has only one observation. J is TRBJ2-5 and V is TRBV7-6; TRBD2 agrees at 9 bases. Trimming removed 6 bases from V and 2 bases from J; junction bases left unmatched: 7. The CDR3 is 15 residues long. CDR1 and CDR2 (germline): SGHVS, FNYEAQ. CDR3 loop: CASSNSGGPQETQYF. CDR3 nucleotide sequence: TGTGCCAGCAGTAATAGCGGGGGACCGCAAGAGACCCAGTACTTC.

The chain joins TRBV6-6 to TRBJ2-2; D is tentatively TRBD1 or TRBD2 (6 bases each). CDR1 is MNHNY, CDR2 SVGAGI, per germline (reference sequence). Trimming took off 8 bases at V and 7 bases at J, with 14 bases between the two ends. This CDR3 is built from 13 residues. The CDR3 loop reads CASGWGADGELFF. The DNA of the CDR3 is TGTGCCAGCGGTTGGGGGGCCGACGGGGAGCTGTTTTTT.

Only one count was recorded for this clone. This rearrangement joins TRBV2 to TRBJ2-3; D is perhaps TRBD1 (5 bases). V was cut by 4 bases and J by 3 bases, with 11 bases left in between. Germline CDR1 SNHLY, CDR2 FYNNEI. The length of the CDR3 is 14 residues. This CDR3 is CASSVGAITDTQYF. DNA of the CDR3: TGTGCCAGCAGTGTAGGGGCGATTACAGATACGCAGTATTTT.

The chain uses TRBV2 and TRBJ1-4; D uncertain. Germline V gives CDR1 SNHLY, CDR2 FYNNEI. This CDR3 comprises 14 residues. Trimming shortened V by 6 bases and J by 0 bases, and 8 bases separated the two germline ends. The CDR3 nucleotides read TGTGCCAGCAGCACGATTGCAACTAATGAAAAACTGTTTTTT. Translation: CASSTIATNEKLFF. The full variable domain, in which reference TRBV2 and TRBJ1-4 provide the parts outside the CDR3, is EPEVTQTPSHQVTQMGQEVILRCVPISNHLYFYWYRQILGQKVEFLVSFYNNEISEKSEIFDDQFSVERPDGSNFTLKIRSTKLEDSAMYFCASSTIATNEKLFFGSGTQLSVL.

The CDR3 reads CASSGDIRHMNTEAFF. The CDR3 nucleotides read TGTGCCAGTAGTGGGGACATTAGACATATGAACACTGAAGCTTTCTTT. V is TRBV19 and J is TRBJ1-1; a weak D match, TRBD1 (6 bases). Germline loops: CDR1 LNHDA, CDR2 SQIVND (reference sequence). The ends were cut back, 5 bases at V and 0 bases at J, with 16 bases in the middle. This CDR3 is built from 16 residues.

CDR3 amino acids: CASSLVPTETQYF. CDR3 sequence (DNA): TGCGCCAGCAGCTTGGTCCCAACGGAGACCCAGTACTTC. This rearrangement joins TRBV5-1 to TRBJ2-5, with unresolved D. V dropped 0 bases and J dropped 5 bases, with 8 bases sitting between them. Per germline, CDR1 SGHRS and CDR2 YFSETQ. This CDR3 is built from 13 residues.

V and J are TRBV5-4 and TRBJ2-3; D gene unclear. V lost 0 bases to trimming and J lost 0 bases, with 5 bases between them. This CDR3 has 14 residues. Germline-derived CDR1 and CDR2 are SGHNT and YYREEE (reference sequence). The CDR3 protein is CASSLAQSTDTQYF. CDR3 DNA sequence: TGTGCCAGCAGCTTGGCCCAAAGCACAGATACGCAGTATTTT.

Points on this clone: Relative to the germline gene, one junction end is altered; a read error may explain this. The same CDR3 is also encoded by other DNA sequences in this sample. The chain has TRBV18 and TRBJ2-5; TRBD2 agrees at 7 bases. Germline lookup yields CDR1 KGHSH and CDR2 LQKENI. This CDR3 region has 13 residues. The CDR3 is CASSPPGGETQYF. The CDR3 region has the DNA TGTGCCAGCTCCCCACCCGGGGGGGAGACCCAGTACTTC.

This chain joins TRBV4-1 and TRBJ2-7, with 14 bases lining up with TRBD2. The CDR3 loop spans 19 amino acids. Germline CDR1 reads MGHRA; CDR2 reads YSYEKL. Trimming removed 4 bases from V and 0 bases from J; junction bases left unmatched: 11. The CDR3 region has the DNA TGCGCCAGCAGCCGGCGAGGGACTAGCGGGAGCGACAGCTCCTACGAGCAGTACTTC. Its translation: CASSRRGTSGSDSSYEQYF.

This clone occurred once. The chain links TRBV2 to TRBJ2-3; unclear D gene. Between the trimmed V and J ends, which lost 5 bases and 3 bases, there was a span of 9 bases. CDR1 is SNHLY and CDR2 is FYNNEI in the germline V gene. The CDR3 is made up of 13 amino acids. The CDR3 coding sequence is TGTGCCAGCAGTTCTGGGGAAACAGATACGCAGTATTTT. Its protein product is CASSSGETDTQYF.

The chain joins TRBV5-1 to TRBJ2-7; perhaps TRBD2 as D (6 bases). The V end was cut by 4 bases, the J end by 0 bases, with 14 bases between. Germline lookup yields CDR1 SGHRS and CDR2 YFSETQ. The CDR3 is 15 amino acids. CDR3 DNA: TGCGCCAGCAGCCCGGCCGGGAGCCTCTCCTACGAGCAGTACTTC. This sequence encodes CASSPAGSLSYEQYF.

J is TRBJ2-5 and V is TRBV5-4; 7 bases line up with TRBD2. The germline CDR1 and CDR2 sequences are SGHNT and YYREEE (reference sequence). This CDR3 is 15 amino acids long. V was clipped by 6 bases and J by 4 bases; unmatched bases: 12. The CDR3 DNA follows: TGTGCCAGCAAGACGGGGGAGGGTATAGGAGAGACCCAGTACTTC. Its protein is CASKTGEGIGETQYF.

The chain carries TRBV5-1 and TRBJ2-7, with D perhaps assigned TRBD1 or TRBD2 (5 bases each). Germline CDR1 is SGHRS and CDR2 is YFSETQ. Between the trimmed V and J ends, which lost 0 bases and 0 bases, there was a span of 7 bases. The CDR3 runs 14 residues. Here the CDR3 reads CASSLAGTSYEQYF. The CDR3, as DNA: TGCGCCAGCAGCTTGGCCGGGACCTCCTACGAGCAGTACTTC.

The J gene is TRBJ2-7, the V gene TRBV11-2; no reliable D call. CDR1 and CDR2 from the germline V gene are SGHAT and FQNNGV. The CDR3 has 15 residues. Trimming cost V 5 bases and J 3 bases, with 17 bases left between them. The CDR3 sequence: CASSTAPGPLYEQYF. The CDR3, as DNA: TGTGCCAGCAGCACAGCCCCCGGGCCCCTCTACGAGCAGTACTTC.

This chain uses TRBV2 with TRBJ1-5; D not resolved. Trimming left V 6 bases short and J 11 bases short, with 17 bases between. Germline assignment: CDR1 SNHLY and CDR2 FYNNEI. The CDR3 consists of 13 residues. The CDR3 here is CASSGKERESQHF. CDR3 nucleotides: TGTGCCAGCAGCGGGAAGGAACGGGAGTCCCAGCATTTT.